The clone carrying this T cell receptor (beta chain) turned up a few times. Its cognate antigen is unknown. Primers included in the PCR were 60 Vbeta and 13 Jbeta primers. Data came from immunoSEQ multiplex PCR; TCRdb stores just in-frame clones and leaves some out. The table lists around 67,000 clones, approximately 58% of them singletons, with around 2.7% in the top ten. The data belong to a study of cytomegalovirus exposure and HLA in healthy donors. V was pared by 6 bases and J by 5 bases, with 6 bases of the junction left unmatched. In germline, CDR1 is KGHSH, CDR2 LQKENI. This CDR3 spans 13 amino acids. Notes on the study in general: In an earlier analysis, in roughly 580 donors, most V segments appeared productive either ~87% or ~30% of the time. Reports credit the classifier with highly specific, highly sensitive diagnosis of cytomegalovirus status.

The chain links TRBV18 to TRBJ2-7; the match to TRBD2 covers 8 bases. The specimen sequenced was PBMCs. The TCR was taken from a woman between 50 and 59 years old in good health and CMV-seronegative. The CDR3 DNA follows: TGTGCCAGCTCCCCCTCGCGGGAGGACGAGCAGTACTTC. This encodes CASSPSREDEQYF.